This TCR beta chain emerged from a study of Tregs in tolerant kidney transplant recipients. Recipient PBMCs carried a CFSE label and met irradiated graft donor PBMCs for approximately 6 days before FACS sorting. Germline CDR1 is SGHTA and CDR2 is FQGNSA. The CDR3 totals 15 residues. The V gene end was trimmed by 4 bases and the J gene end by 4 bases; junction bases not matched to a gene: 5. Comments on this clone: What it binds is not known. Coverage ceases 3 residues before the CDR3 finishes, and the germline J gene fills in the end.

The assay was immunoSEQ multiplex PCR, and TCRdb's table has in-frame clones only and misses some. The sample totals about 2,700 clones. The chain combines TRBV7-2 with TRBJ2-7, with TRBD2 matching over 12 bases. The sequence came from a human patient who received a combined kidney and bone marrow transplant. This specimen was CD8+ T cells from blood cultured with allogeneic cells, taken before the transplant. The CDR3 loop reads CASSWAGTSGYEQYF. Partial CDR3 DNA: TGTGCCAGCAGCTGGGCCGGGACTAGCGGGTACGAG.